One and the same sample provided the 15 T cell receptor beta chains below, sequenced in a study of T cells in Graves' hyperthyroidism and ophthalmopathy. RNA transcripts provided the source from which TCR beta CDR3 regions were amplified. First-round RT-PCR targeting the TCR CDR3 was performed with the HTBI primer set. TCRdb re-analysed the multiplex PCR reads in MiXCR, keeping a single row per CDR3 protein. The repertoire holds approximately 510,000 distinct CDR3 sequences, with over 35% as singletons. Sequenced material: peripheral blood or thyroid tissue (not recorded which). These receptors were taken from an adult woman with Graves' disease, either hyperthyroidism or ophthalmopathy (not recorded which).

The chain combines TRBV15 with TRBJ1-2; 12 nucleotides match TRBD1. The CDR3 is made up of 16 amino acids. V dropped 3 bases and J dropped 2; count of bases not matched to a gene: 4. The germline V gene has CDR1 LNHNV and CDR2 YYDKDF (reference sequence). Here the CDR3 DNA reads TGTGCCACCAGCAGCTTGGGGACAGGGGGCAACTATGGCTACACCTTC. Translating it yields CATSSLGTGGNYGYTF.

The chain carries TRBV20-1 and TRBJ1-2; D call uncertain. The CDR3 spans 11 residues. Germline V gene data show CDR1 as DFQATT and CDR2 as SNEGSKA (reference sequence). The V gene lost 7 bases and the J gene lost 8 bases, with 14 bases spanning the gap. CDR3 DNA: TGCAGTGGTAGCGATCGCCAAGGCTACACCTTC. Translated, it gives CSGSDRQGYTF.

This clonotype was seen at least ten times. The chain combines TRBV5-1 with TRBJ2-6, with TRBD1 as a possible D gene (5 bases). The CDR3 has 17 residues. CDR1 is SGHRS, CDR2 YFSETQ, per germline. V lost 0 bases, J lost 3 bases, and 13 bases lay in between. This CDR3 is CASSLGGRQFGANVLTF. CDR3 nucleotides: TGCGCCAGCAGCTTGGGCGGCCGACAGTTTGGGGCCAACGTCCTGACTTTC.

The genes are TRBV20-1 and TRBJ1-5; D perhaps matches TRBD1 (5 bases). The CDR3 has 15 residues. Per germline, CDR1 DFQATT and CDR2 SNEGSKA (reference sequence). With 3 bases removed from V and 7 bases from J, the gap between germline ends came to 19 bases. The CDR3 loop is CSARSRDGLMQPQHF. DNA for the CDR3: TGCAGTGCTAGGAGTAGGGACGGGTTAATGCAGCCCCAGCATTTT.

CDR3 bases: TGTGCCAGCAGTGAACAGGGTGTGAAGACCCAGTACTTC. It yields the protein CASSEQGVKTQYF. The chain combines TRBV6-4 with TRBJ2-5; a possible D gene is TRBD1 (6 bases). This CDR3 is 13 amino acids long. Germline V lookup: CDR1 MRHNA, CDR2 SNTAGT. The V end was cut by 3 bases, the J end by 6 bases, with 11 bases between.

The genes are TRBV4-1 and TRBJ2-7; TRBD2 matches 11 bases. The germline CDR1 and CDR2 sequences are MGHRA and YSYEKL. CDR3 length: 15 residues. V was pared by 4 bases and J by 5 bases, with 7 bases of the junction left unmatched. CDR3 loop: CASSPGTSGLDEQYF. For the CDR3, the DNA is TGCGCCAGCAGCCCGGGGACTAGCGGACTTGACGAGCAGTACTTC.

In this sample, this clonotype turned up a few times. The gene calls are TRBV29-1 and TRBJ1-2, with a tentative D call TRBD1 (6 bases). There are 13 residues in the CDR3. Trimming took off 7 bases at V and 0 bases at J, with 12 bases between the two ends. The germline V gene has CDR1 SQVTM and CDR2 ANQGSEA. The CDR3 is CSARGEANYGYTF. The DNA for the CDR3 is TGCAGCGCGAGGGGGGAAGCTAACTATGGCTACACCTTC.

This clonotype was counted at least ten times. V gene TRBV6-5 combines with J gene TRBJ2-7, with D perhaps matching TRBD1 or TRBD2 (5 bases each). V lost 6 bases and J 3 bases, leaving 12 bases between the germline ends. There are 13 residues in the CDR3. Germline loops: CDR1 MNHEY, CDR2 SVGAGI. This CDR3 reads CASRTGTDYEQYF. CDR3 in DNA: TGTGCCAGCAGAACCGGGACCGACTACGAGCAGTACTTC.

This clonotype was seen ten or more times. This chain connects TRBV9 to TRBJ1-4; D gene uncertain. The length of the CDR3 is 17 residues. Germline CDR1 is SGDLS and CDR2 is YYNGEE. V was cut by 0 bases and J by 8 bases, with 20 bases left in between. The CDR3 sequence is CASSVDRGPPSAEKLFF. The CDR3 region has the DNA TGTGCCAGCAGCGTAGATCGAGGCCCTCCATCCGCCGAAAAACTGTTTTTT.

The rearrangement joins TRBV20-1 to TRBJ1-3, with 7 bases that match TRBD1. Germline assignment: CDR1 DFQATT and CDR2 SNEGSKA (reference sequence). The trim removed 1 base at V and 4 bases at J, leaving 4 bases unmatched. This CDR3 is built from 14 residues. This CDR3 is CSARVRGRGNTIYF. DNA of the CDR3: TGCAGTGCTAGAGTTAGGGGGCGAGGAAACACCATATATTTT.

This clonotype was seen many times. The CDR3 reads CASKRDRANSPLHF. CDR3 DNA sequence: TGTGCCAGCAAAAGAGACAGAGCTAATTCACCCCTCCACTTT. V and J are TRBV2 and TRBJ1-6, with D tentatively TRBD1 (5 bases). Germline CDR1 and CDR2: SNHLY and FYNNEI. The CDR3 loop spans 14 amino acids. V was cut by 7 bases and J by 6 bases, with 13 bases left in between.

The J gene is TRBJ2-7, the V gene TRBV25-1, with D uncertain. Germline-derived CDR1 and CDR2 are MGHDK and SYGVNS. The CDR3 spans 14 residues. V was cut by 7 bases and J by 3 bases, with 16 bases left in between. Here the CDR3 reads CASTHGRASYEQYF. The CDR3 nucleotides are TGTGCCAGCACCCATGGCAGAGCGAGCTACGAGCAGTACTTC.

In its sample, this clonotype was seen a few times. The rearrangement joins TRBV5-5 to TRBJ1-1; D gene uncertain. The CDR3 runs to 12 residues. Between the trimmed V and J ends, which lost 6 bases and 3 bases, there was a span of 9 bases. Germline V gives CDR1 SGHKS, CDR2 YYEKEE (reference sequence). The CDR3 DNA is TGTGCCAGCATGTCACATCACACTGAAGCTTTCTTT. Translation gives CASMSHHTEAFF.

Concerning this clonotype: The CDR3 end shows no conserved phenylalanine or tryptophan, and so a read error is likely. Because the CDR3's place on the DNA is in doubt, the DNA is left out and the CDR3 is given as listed by TCRdb. The rearrangement joins TRBV12-5 to TRBJ2-7; the table names TRBD2, a call not compared with the DNA. The CDR3 spans 10 amino acids, including both terminal residues. Germline CDR1 reads LGHNT; CDR2 reads FRNRAP. This chain's CDR3 is CASGLAALAG.

The J gene is TRBJ2-1, the V gene TRBV6-1; D not resolved. Trimming left V 7 bases short and J 0 bases short, with 7 bases between. This CDR3 spans 13 amino acids. Germline-derived CDR1 and CDR2 are MNHNS and SASEGT. The CDR3 coding sequence is TGTGCCAGCACTCTGTCCTCCTACAATGAGCAGTTCTTC. Translation gives CASTLSSYNEQFF.